These T cell receptor beta chains were read from a single sample in a study of T-cell reconstitution after alpha-beta-depleted transplantation in children. Each CDR3 protein is one row after TCRdb ran MiXCR on the PCR reads. The sample records some 200,000 distinct CDR3 sequences, approximately 8% being singletons. Sequenced here: PBMCs, mostly from graft donor cells, sampled 360 days after TCRalphabeta/CD19-depleted stem cell transplant. The receptors shown here come from a male patient between 2 and 15 years old who had a stem cell transplant for acute myeloid leukemia, so the T cells may come from the graft donor. Both conserved end residues are trimmed from each CDR3. Only part of the rows carry a size: once, few, many, or a class if the clone is expanded.

V	size	J	CDR3
TRBV12-3/TRBV12-4	many	TRBJ2-2	ASSFSRDGELF
TRBV9	NA	TRBJ2-7	ASSVGSGGSYEQY
TRBV11-2	NA	TRBJ2-4	ASSLGPGALGKNIQY
TRBV20-1	NA	TRBJ2-1	SARDGRQRGEQF
TRBV4-2	NA	TRBJ2-7	ASSQDSPRELSYEQY
TRBV12-3/TRBV12-4	few	TRBJ1-3	ASSNGQVLSAGNTIY
TRBV6-2/TRBV6-3	few	TRBJ2-1	ASGSILIEQF
TRBV3-1	NA	TRBJ1-5	ASSQDLGNQPQH
TRBV29-1	NA	TRBJ2-3	SVRRLAEDTDTQY
TRBV2	NA	TRBJ2-5	ASIVIVQFQETQY
TRBV7-8	NA	TRBJ2-7	ASSLVPRTSGYEQY
TRBV28	few	TRBJ2-1	ASSSTGTAYNEQF
TRBV19	NA	TRBJ1-5	ASSIPGQPQH
TRBV20-1	many	TRBJ2-7	SAKRPGGDIEQY
TRBV29-1	many	TRBJ2-5	SVLKGGGAETQY
TRBV20-1	many	TRBJ2-6	SARGGEAGSSGANVLT
TRBV3-1	many	TRBJ2-1	ASSQTSPFYNEQF
TRBV20-1	NA	TRBJ2-5	SARKQGARPLAQY
TRBV30	many	TRBJ2-1	ARVGTGIKNEQF
TRBV10-3	many	TRBJ2-2	AISDRLGTGELF
TRBV18	many	TRBJ2-3	ASSPSTDTQY
TRBV28	many	TRBJ1-2	ASSPQGSYGYT
TRBV4-1	few	TRBJ1-4	ASSQDPQVLGGKLF
TRBV12-3/TRBV12-4	many	TRBJ2-1	ASSRKGLAGENEQF
TRBV5-6	NA	TRBJ2-4	ASSPGSKNIQY
TRBV20-1	many	TRBJ2-7	SARDWSRSSYEQY
TRBV6-5	few	TRBJ1-5	ASSYPSTGVSNQPQH
TRBV28	NA	TRBJ2-5	ASSTAQGRETQY
TRBV10-2	many	TRBJ2-1	ASSEGVSYNEQF
TRBV20-1	NA	TRBJ2-7	GARTATYEQY
TRBV2	few	TRBJ2-5	ATLHRLGETQY
TRBV6-5	few	TRBJ2-5	ASSYAAGLDLQETQY
TRBV19	NA	TRBJ1-5	ASSTHGRLNNQPQH
TRBV6-5	NA	TRBJ2-7	ASSYVPGGVHEQY
TRBV20-1	many	TRBJ2-4	SAADRGLGAKNIQY
TRBV18	NA	TRBJ1-4	ASSPGTGVEKLF
TRBV20-1	NA	TRBJ2-1	SARDRWSSYNEQF
TRBV2	NA	TRBJ2-3	GGTPTADTQY